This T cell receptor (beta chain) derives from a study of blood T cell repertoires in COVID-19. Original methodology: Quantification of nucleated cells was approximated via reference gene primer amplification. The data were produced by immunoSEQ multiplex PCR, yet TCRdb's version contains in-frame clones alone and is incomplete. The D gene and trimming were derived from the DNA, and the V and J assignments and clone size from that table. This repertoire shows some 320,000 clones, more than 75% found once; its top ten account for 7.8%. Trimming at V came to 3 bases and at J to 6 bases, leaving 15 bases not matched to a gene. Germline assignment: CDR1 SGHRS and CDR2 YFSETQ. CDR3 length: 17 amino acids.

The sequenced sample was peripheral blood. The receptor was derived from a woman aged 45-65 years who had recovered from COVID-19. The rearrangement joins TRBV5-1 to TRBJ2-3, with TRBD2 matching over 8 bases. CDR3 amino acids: CASSSTNAGGGRDTQYF. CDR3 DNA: TGCGCCAGCAGCTCCACCAATGCGGGGGGAGGCAGGGATACGCAGTATTTT.